This passage covers 26 T cell receptor beta chains from one sample sequenced in a study of blood T cell repertoires in COVID-19. Generated by immunoSEQ multiplex PCR, the TCRdb table keeps only in-frame clones and is missing some. The profile shows about 160,000 clones, about four fifths of them singletons. The sample taken for sequencing was peripheral blood. These receptors originate from a woman of 80 years or more with acute or convalescent COVID-19.

This clone was counted a single time. This chain connects TRBV6-5 to TRBJ2-7; the match to TRBD1 covers 11 bases. Germline V gives CDR1 MNHEY, CDR2 SVGAGI. This CDR3 region has 14 residues. The V gene end was trimmed by 6 bases and the J gene end by 7 bases; junction bases not matched to a gene: 8. CDR3 loop: CASRESGTGGEQYF. For the CDR3, the DNA is TGTGCCAGCAGAGAGTCCGGGACAGGGGGTGAGCAGTACTTC.

The rearrangement links TRBV7-9 to TRBJ2-6; D might be TRBD1 (6 bases). Germline lookup yields CDR1 SEHNR and CDR2 FQNEAQ (reference sequence). V was trimmed by 5 bases and J by 2 bases, leaving 13 bases between them. This CDR3 comprises 16 residues. The chain's CDR3 is CASSDTGIPGANVLTF. CDR3 in DNA: TGTGCCAGCAGCGACACAGGGATCCCTGGGGCCAACGTCCTGACTTTC.

V gene TRBV3-1 (or the pseudogene TRBV3-2) combines with J gene TRBJ2-7; TRBD1 aligns across 7 bases. From germline, CDR1 is LGHDT and CDR2 YNNKEL (reference sequence). CDR3 length: 13 amino acids. V trimming: 1 base; J trimming: 3 bases; junction bases outside the gene matches: 0. This CDR3 is CASSQGTGYEQYF. DNA of the CDR3: TGTGCCAGCAGCCAAGGGACAGGCTACGAGCAGTACTTC.

The chain employs TRBV11-3 and TRBJ2-1; the match to TRBD2 covers 15 bases. The trim removed 4 bases at V and 10 bases at J, leaving 2 bases unmatched. The germline V gene encodes CDR1 SGHNT and CDR2 YENEEA. The CDR3 is made up of 14 amino acids. Here the CDR3 DNA reads TGTGCCAGCAGCTCGGGACTAGCGGGAGGAGAGCAGTTCTTC. Residues: CASSSGLAGGEQFF.

J is TRBJ2-1 and V is TRBV5-1, with TRBD1 matching 7 bases. There are 16 residues in the CDR3. Germline V gene lookup returns CDR1 SGHRS and CDR2 YFSETQ. V shed 0 bases and J 2 bases; nucleotides not matched to a gene: 5. Here the CDR3 DNA reads TGCGCCAGCAGCTTGGTCCGGACAGGCCCCTACAATGAGCAGTTCTTC. Residues: CASSLVRTGPYNEQFF.

The chain carries TRBV9 and TRBJ1-5, with 8 nucleotides matching TRBD1. The CDR3 is made up of 13 amino acids. Germline lookup yields CDR1 SGDLS and CDR2 YYNGEE. J gave up 8 bases and V 4 bases, and 5 bases lay outside the gene matches. The CDR3 DNA reads as TGTGCCAGCAGCTCGACAGGGGATGAGCCCCAGCATTTT. Protein: CASSSTGDEPQHF.

V and J are TRBV30 and TRBJ2-2, with D uncertain. CDR1 is GTSNPN, CDR2 SVGIG, per germline (reference sequence). V was pared by 8 bases and J by 1 base, with 8 bases between. The CDR3 is 12 residues long. CDR3 sequence: CARSLNTGELFF. The CDR3 region has the DNA TGTGCCCGCAGTCTGAACACCGGGGAGCTGTTTTTT.

This rearrangement joins TRBV19 to TRBJ2-2; 11 bases are shared with TRBD1. V gave up 5 bases and J gave up 5 bases; unmatched junction bases: 7. Germline CDR1 reads LNHDA; CDR2 reads SQIVND (reference sequence). The CDR3 has 16 amino acids. The DNA for the CDR3 is TGTGCCAGTAGTTCAGGACAGGGGGCGAGAACCGGGGAGCTGTTTTTT. This translates into CASSSGQGARTGELFF.

Only a few counts were recorded for this clone. This rearrangement joins TRBV28 to TRBJ2-7, with TRBD1 identical over 7 bases. Losses at the gene ends were 6 bases for V and 2 bases for J; bases not matched to a gene: 7. The CDR3 consists of 14 residues. Germline V gene lookup returns CDR1 MDHEN and CDR2 SYDVKM. CDR3 loop: CASRAGTATYEQYF. CDR3 nucleotides: TGTGCCAGCAGGGCCGGGACAGCGACCTACGAGCAGTACTTC.

This clone was seen a few times. This chain uses TRBV28 with TRBJ1-5, with TRBD1 as a possible D gene (6 bases). The CDR3 is made up of 14 amino acids. The V gene lost 5 bases and the J gene lost 6 bases, with 14 bases spanning the gap. Germline V CDR1 and CDR2: MDHEN, SYDVKM. The CDR3 here is CASSQRGFGQPQHF. CDR3 nucleotides: TGTGCCAGCAGTCAGAGGGGGTTCGGTCAGCCCCAGCATTTT.

This clone was found once. The rearrangement joins TRBV28 to TRBJ1-5; weak D call: TRBD1 (5 bases). Germline values: CDR1 MDHEN, CDR2 SYDVKM. V was clipped by 5 bases and J by 3 bases, with 17 bases between them. The CDR3 extends over 16 amino acids. The CDR3 reads CASSPGGGPFNQPQHF. The CDR3 region has the DNA TGTGCCAGCAGTCCTGGGGGAGGACCTTTCAATCAGCCCCAGCATTTT.

The chain joins TRBV18 to TRBJ2-5, with 12 bases identical to TRBD2. The CDR3 covers 15 residues. V lost 6 bases, J lost 2 bases, and 4 bases stayed unmatched. Germline V gene data show CDR1 as KGHSH and CDR2 as LQKENI. The CDR3 sequence is CASSSLAGGQETQYF. The CDR3 DNA follows: TGTGCCAGCTCGTCTCTAGCGGGAGGGCAAGAGACCCAGTACTTC. The full variable domain, with the rest looked up from reference TRBV18 and TRBJ2-5, is NAGVMQNPRHLVRRRGQEARLRCSPMKGHSHVYWYRQLPEEGLKFMVYLQKENIIDESGMPKERFSAEFPKEGPSILRIQQVVRGDSAAYFCASSSLAGGQETQYFGPGTRLLVL.

The rearrangement joins TRBV2 to TRBJ1-1; D remains ambiguous. The V end was cut by 1 base, the J end by 7 bases, with 10 bases between. This CDR3 has 13 residues. Germline assignment: CDR1 SNHLY and CDR2 FYNNEI. The CDR3 spells CASSEVPRSEAFF. CDR3 bases: TGTGCCAGCAGTGAAGTTCCGCGGAGTGAAGCTTTCTTT.

V is TRBV20-1 and J is TRBJ1-4; D unresolved. This CDR3 contains 10 residues. Germline CDR1 and CDR2: DFQATT and SNEGSKA (reference sequence). V was cut by 6 bases and J by 8 bases, with 7 bases left in between. CDR3 in amino acids: CSATTEKLFF. The CDR3 DNA reads as TGCAGTGCCACCACAGAAAAACTGTTTTTT.

This clone came up once. The chain's CDR3 is CATMRRELYTQYF. In nucleotides, the CDR3 is TGTGCCACTATGAGGAGGGAACTGTATACGCAGTATTTT. This chain connects TRBV28 to TRBJ2-3, with D possibly TRBD2 on 6 matching bases. V was shortened by 10 bases and J by 7 bases, with 18 bases between the two germline ends. In germline, CDR1 is MDHEN, CDR2 SYDVKM. This CDR3 comprises 13 residues.

This chain joins TRBV6-1 and TRBJ2-5; 10 bases are shared with TRBD1. The germline gives CDR1 MNHNS, CDR2 SASEGT. V shed 3 bases and J 4 bases; nucleotides not matched to a gene: 11. The CDR3 consists of 17 residues. CDR3 coding DNA: TGTGCCAGCAGTGAGCGACAGGGGGCTGGGGTAGGAGAGACCCAGTACTTC. Amino acid sequence: CASSERQGAGVGETQYF.

The chain uses TRBV6-5 and TRBJ2-7; tentative D call: TRBD1 (5 bases). The CDR3 contains 15 residues. Germline V gene sequence: CDR1 MNHEY, CDR2 SVGAGI. V lost 5 bases and J 2 bases, leaving 16 bases between the germline ends. The chain's CDR3 is CASSPSLQVAYEQYF. CDR3 nucleotides: TGTGCCAGCAGTCCTTCCCTACAGGTCGCCTACGAGCAGTACTTC.

This chain uses TRBV29-1 with TRBJ2-1; a weak D match, TRBD2 (5 bases). V dropped 6 bases and J dropped 0 bases, with 18 bases sitting between them. Germline values: CDR1 SQVTM, CDR2 ANQGSEA. The CDR3 covers 16 residues. CDR3 bases: TGCAGCGTAGGACTGGGTGGCAAAAGCTCCTACAATGAGCAGTTCTTC. Translated: CSVGLGGKSSYNEQFF.

This sequence joins TRBV19 and TRBJ1-5; 7 bases match TRBD1. This CDR3 has 14 amino acids. The germline V gene has CDR1 LNHDA and CDR2 SQIVND (reference sequence). Trimming cost V 8 bases and J 4 bases; bases outside gene matches: 8. The CDR3 DNA sequence: TGTGCCAGTGAGAGGGACAGTCGAAATCAGCCCCAGCATTTT. It is translated as CASERDSRNQPQHF.

Notes on this clone: A clone one base away is much larger, so this may be a read error. This chain joins TRBV28 and TRBJ2-7; 11 positions agree with TRBD1. V was clipped by 6 bases and J by 3 bases; unmatched bases: 4. CDR1 and CDR2 (germline): MDHEN, SYDVKM. The CDR3 spans 14 residues. CDR3 loop: CASRSGTGGYEQYF. The CDR3 coding sequence is TGTGCCAGCAGGTCCGGGACAGGGGGCTACGAGCAGTACTTC.

In nucleotides, the CDR3 is TGTGCCAGCAGCTTAGAATGGGAGGGAAATGAGCAGTTCTTC. The encoded protein is CASSLEWEGNEQFF. The J gene is TRBJ2-1, the V gene TRBV7-9, with 7 nucleotides matching TRBD2. The CDR3 covers 14 residues. The junction had 4 bases not matched to a gene; V was cut back by 1 base and J by 7 bases. The germline gives CDR1 SEHNR, CDR2 FQNEAQ (reference sequence).

About this clone: At one boundary the junction diverges from the germline segment, which might be a read error. The rearrangement joins TRBV7-7 to TRBJ2-1; 7 bases line up with TRBD1. CDR3 length: 14 residues. Germline CDR1 and CDR2: SSHAT and FNYEAQ (reference sequence). CDR3 nucleotide sequence: TGTGCTAGCAGCTTAGACAGGGTAGGGAATGAGCAGTTCTTC. Protein product: CASSLDRVGNEQFF.

The rearrangement links TRBV7-8 to TRBJ1-2; D is uncertain. V lost 0 bases to trimming and J lost 1 base, with 9 bases between them. Germline-derived CDR1 and CDR2 are SGHVS and FQNEAQ. The CDR3 sequence is 15 residues long. For the CDR3, the DNA is TGTGCCAGCAGCTTAGCACACCTGAATAACTATGGCTACACCTTC. Encoded protein: CASSLAHLNNYGYTF.

This chain links TRBV5-1 with TRBJ2-3; possibly TRBD1 for D (6 bases). This CDR3 has 16 amino acids. Germline loops: CDR1 SGHRS, CDR2 YFSETQ. V lost 0 bases and J 1 base, leaving 12 bases between the germline ends. DNA for the CDR3: TGCGCCAGCAGCTTGGCCAGGGGATCGGGCACAGATACGCAGTATTTT. It translates to CASSLARGSGTDTQYF.

V usage is TRBV10-2 and J usage is TRBJ2-1; the match to TRBD2 covers 7 bases. The trim removed 5 bases at V and 1 base at J, leaving 5 bases unmatched. Germline CDR1 and CDR2: WSHSY and SAAADI. The CDR3 is 15 amino acids. CDR3 sequence: CASSPSGASYNEQFF. The CDR3 bases are TGCGCCAGCAGTCCAAGCGGGGCATCCTACAATGAGCAGTTCTTC.

This clone was counted once. This chain links TRBV9 with TRBJ1-6, with 7 nucleotides matching TRBD1. CDR3 length: 14 amino acids. V trimming: 1 base; J trimming: 7 bases; junction bases outside the gene matches: 2. Germline CDR1 SGDLS, CDR2 YYNGEE. In DNA, the CDR3 is TGTGCCAGCAGCGTATTACAGGGGAATTCACCCCTCCACTTT. Translating it yields CASSVLQGNSPLHF.